Following are 26 T cell receptor beta chains from one sample sequenced in a study of lymphopenia after photon versus proton radiotherapy. Assay used: immunoSEQ multiplex PCR; TCRdb lists only in-frame clones, some missing. The sample shows about 30,000 clones, around nine tenths of them seen only once. The sequencing used peripheral blood, collected from a patient treated with proton-based radiotherapy. The receptor set was obtained from a woman in her fifties or sixties with cholangiocarcinoma. Some clones in this sample may be carry-over from other donors' samples.

This chain connects TRBV9 to TRBJ2-5, with D possibly matching TRBD1 (5 bases). The CDR3 consists of 15 residues. V was pared by 3 bases and J by 1 base, with 13 bases between. In germline, CDR1 is SGDLS, CDR2 YYNGEE. CDR3 in DNA: TGTGCCAGCAGCGGGGGAAGGGGCCTCCAAGAGACCCAGTACTTC. It yields the protein CASSGGRGLQETQYF.

There are many counts of this clone. The chain has TRBV7-6 and TRBJ2-5; TRBD2 is a possible D gene (7 bases). CDR3 length: 14 residues. The germline V gene encodes CDR1 SGHVS and CDR2 FNYEAQ. Trimming left V 6 bases short and J 5 bases short, with 16 bases between. The CDR3 bases are TGTGCCAGCAGTGTGGGGGGGCTCTGGGAGACCCAGTACTTC. Its protein product is CASSVGGLWETQYF. The whole variable domain, filled in from reference TRBV7-6 and TRBJ2-5, reads GAGVSQSPRYKVTKRGQDVALRCDPISGHVSLYWYRQALGQGPEFLTYFNYEAQQDKSGLPNDRFSAERPEGSISTLTIQRTEQRDSAMYRCASSVGGLWETQYFGPGTRLLVL.

This clone came up a few times. The rearrangement links TRBV19 to TRBJ1-3, with TRBD1 matching over 12 bases. CDR1 is LNHDA, CDR2 SQIVND, per germline (reference sequence). V dropped 7 bases and J dropped 4; count of bases not matched to a gene: 11. This CDR3 region has 17 residues. The CDR3 nucleotides read TGTGCCAGTATCCCCCCTGGGACAGGGGGCTCGGGAAACACCATATATTTT. It is translated as CASIPPGTGGSGNTIYF.

The V and J genes are TRBV18 and TRBJ1-1, with 10 positions matching TRBD1. J gave up 0 bases and V 4 bases, and 5 bases lay outside the gene matches. The CDR3 totals 16 residues. Looked up from germline, CDR1 is KGHSH and CDR2 is LQKENI. The CDR3 spells CASSLGQGFMNTEAFF. As DNA, the CDR3 is TGTGCCAGCTCACTGGGACAGGGGTTTATGAACACTGAAGCTTTCTTT.

The CDR3 DNA reads TGTGCCAGCAGCGCATCACTAGCGGCCTCCTACGAGCAGTACTTC. It is translated as CASSASLAASYEQYF. The chain is built from TRBV9 and TRBJ2-7, with 8 bases identical to TRBD2. This CDR3 spans 15 amino acids. Losses at the gene ends were 3 bases for V and 0 bases for J; bases not matched to a gene: 5. Looked up from germline, CDR1 is SGDLS and CDR2 is YYNGEE.

In its sample, this clone was seen once. V gene TRBV18 combines with J gene TRBJ2-2; D is unresolved. The CDR3 length is 15 residues. Between the trimmed V and J ends, which lost 3 bases and 0 bases, there was a span of 8 bases. From germline, CDR1 is KGHSH and CDR2 LQKENI. The chain's CDR3 is CASSPTLTNTGELFF. The CDR3 DNA reads TGTGCCAGCTCACCCACTTTAACGAACACCGGGGAGCTGTTTTTT.

This clone was seen just once. This chain connects TRBV27 to TRBJ2-7, with D maybe TRBD1 (6 bases). The ends were cut back, 5 bases at V and 6 bases at J, with 23 bases in the middle. Germline-derived CDR1 and CDR2 are MNHEY and SMNVEV (reference sequence). This CDR3 contains 16 residues. As DNA, the CDR3 is TGTGCCAGCAGTAACCGGGGACAAAGGTTTTTGGGCGAGCAGTACTTC. As protein: CASSNRGQRFLGEQYF.

The chain recombines TRBV2 with TRBJ2-3, with D perhaps TRBD1 or TRBD2 (5 bases each). The CDR3 spans 15 residues. V lost 2 bases and J 2 bases, leaving 11 bases between the germline ends. Germline V CDR1 and CDR2: SNHLY, FYNNEI. The CDR3 DNA reads TGTGCCAGCAGTGAATCTCCCGGGGCCACAGATACGCAGTATTTT. This translates into CASSESPGATDTQYF.

This clone was seen a single time. Other DNA sequences in this sample translate to the same CDR3. V is TRBV15 and J is TRBJ1-1; tentative D call: TRBD1 (5 bases). This CDR3 comprises 14 residues. CDR1 and CDR2 (germline): LNHNV, YYDKDF (reference sequence). The germline V and J ends were trimmed by 0 bases and 4 bases, with 9 bases remaining between them. The CDR3 protein is CATSREQGGTEAFF. The CDR3 coding sequence is TGTGCCACCAGCAGAGAGCAGGGCGGCACTGAAGCTTTCTTT.

This sequence joins TRBV6-1 and TRBJ2-3; possible D gene TRBD1, 6 bases. This CDR3 spans 16 amino acids. Germline V CDR1 and CDR2: MNHNS, SASEGT. Trimming removed 2 bases at V and 4 bases at J, with 16 bases between. The CDR3 reads CASSEKPPGDPDTQYF. CDR3 DNA sequence: TGTGCCAGCAGTGAAAAACCCCCAGGGGATCCAGATACGCAGTATTTT.

This chain uses TRBV7-2 with TRBJ1-5, with D unclear. This CDR3 comprises 13 residues. Germline CDR1 SGHTA, CDR2 FQGNSA. Trimming took 3 bases from V and 0 from J, leaving 3 bases between them. The CDR3 sequence is CASSFVSNQPQHF. CDR3 DNA sequence: TGTGCCAGCAGCTTTGTTAGCAATCAGCCCCAGCATTTT.

The chain links TRBV9 to TRBJ2-3; D is uncertain. Deletions cut 3 bases from V and 0 bases from J, with 14 bases between. The germline CDR1 and CDR2 sequences are SGDLS and YYNGEE. The CDR3 totals 16 residues. The CDR3 loop reads CASSEGTVPSTDTQYF. CDR3 nucleotides: TGTGCCAGCAGCGAGGGAACAGTCCCTAGCACAGATACGCAGTATTTT.

The V call is TRBV5-5, the J call TRBJ1-2, with D maybe TRBD1 (6 bases). The V end lost 0 bases, the J end lost 9 bases, and 18 bases lay between the germline ends. This CDR3 is built from 15 residues. Germline loops: CDR1 SGHKS, CDR2 YYEKEE (reference sequence). CDR3 DNA: TGTGCCAGCAGCTTGGAGGGGGGACTAGGTTATCGCTACACCTTC. Encoded protein: CASSLEGGLGYRYTF.

The chain carries TRBV5-1 and TRBJ2-5; 8 positions match TRBD1. The trim removed 5 bases at V and 3 bases at J, leaving 9 bases unmatched. This CDR3 has 15 amino acids. In germline, CDR1 is SGHRS, CDR2 YFSETQ. This CDR3 is CASRRIETGEETQYF. The DNA of the CDR3 is TGCGCCAGCAGACGGATCGAGACAGGGGAAGAGACCCAGTACTTC.

The rearrangement links TRBV5-1 to TRBJ1-6; 7 bases are shared with TRBD1. CDR1 SGHRS and CDR2 YFSETQ come from the germline V gene. V was pared by 4 bases and J by 7 bases, with 8 bases of the junction left unmatched. This CDR3 contains 15 residues. The CDR3 protein is CASSGRGLGNSPLHF. CDR3 DNA: TGCGCCAGCAGCGGAAGGGGGCTCGGCAATTCACCCCTCCACTTT.

The chain uses TRBV5-6 and TRBJ1-2, with D perhaps matching TRBD1 (5 bases). The germline V and J ends were trimmed by 3 bases and 11 bases, with 17 bases remaining between them. This CDR3 spans 13 amino acids. The germline gives CDR1 SGHDT, CDR2 YYEEEE. Here the CDR3 DNA reads TGTGCCAGCAGCTCGGGGGGTTTGAAGATGTACACCTTC. Residues: CASSSGGLKMYTF.

V and J are TRBV5-1 and TRBJ2-2; TRBD2 matches at 8 bases. J gave up 5 bases and V 5 bases, and 11 bases lay outside the gene matches. This CDR3 has 16 amino acids. Germline V gene lookup returns CDR1 SGHRS and CDR2 YFSETQ. The CDR3 nucleotides read TGCGCCAGCAGGGCCCCCGGGGGGGGAACGACCGGGGAGCTGTTTTTT. It is translated as CASRAPGGGTTGELFF.

The chain links TRBV5-6 to TRBJ2-1, with 9 bases lining up with TRBD2. Germline V gives CDR1 SGHDT, CDR2 YYEEEE. CDR3 length equals 13 residues. The V gene end was trimmed by 7 bases and the J gene end by 5 bases; junction bases not matched to a gene: 4. CDR3 DNA sequence: TGTGCCAGCGTTTTAGCGGGGGACAATGAGCAGTTCTTC. This codes for CASVLAGDNEQFF.

The rearrangement links TRBV6-5 to TRBJ1-3, with D maybe TRBD1 (6 bases). The CDR3 is 15 residues long. Trimming stripped 6 bases from V and 4 bases from J, with 16 bases between. Germline-derived CDR1 and CDR2 are MNHEY and SVGAGI. CDR3 residues: CASSLTGTKGNTIYF. The CDR3 DNA is TGTGCCAGCAGCCTAACCGGGACAAAGGGAAACACCATATATTTT.

This chain links TRBV18 with TRBJ2-5, with D unclear. Germline-derived CDR1 and CDR2 are KGHSH and LQKENI. V lost 4 bases to trimming and J lost 4 bases, with 7 bases between them. The CDR3 is 12 residues long. The CDR3 loop is CASSHLGETQYF. CDR3 bases: TGTGCCAGCTCACATCTAGGAGAGACCCAGTACTTC.

This clone showed up just once. The chain joins TRBV7-6 to TRBJ2-5, with a tentative D call TRBD2 (6 bases). Germline loops: CDR1 SGHVS, CDR2 FNYEAQ. The V end lost 0 bases, the J end lost 2 bases, and 10 bases lay between the germline ends. This CDR3 comprises 15 residues. The CDR3 sequence is CASSLAVGGQETQYF. CDR3 sequence (DNA): TGTGCCAGCAGCTTAGCGGTGGGGGGACAAGAGACCCAGTACTTC.

The rearrangement links TRBV6-5 to TRBJ1-5; D might be TRBD1 (5 bases). The germline V and J ends were trimmed by 6 bases and 6 bases, with 15 bases remaining between them. Germline V CDR1 and CDR2: MNHEY, SVGAGI. The CDR3 runs 14 residues. The CDR3 DNA reads TGTGCCAGCAGCCCTAACACGGGGACTCAGCCCCAGCATTTT. It is translated as CASSPNTGTQPQHF.

The chain has TRBV5-1 and TRBJ1-5; D remains ambiguous. Trimming left V 5 bases short and J 7 bases short, with 16 bases between. Germline V gene data show CDR1 as SGHRS and CDR2 as YFSETQ. The CDR3 covers 14 residues. CDR3 residues: CASRPTYLGQPQHF. CDR3 coding DNA: TGCGCCAGCAGACCGACCTACTTAGGCCAGCCCCAGCATTTT.

The chain joins TRBV4-1 to TRBJ1-1, with D unresolved. Looked up from germline, CDR1 is MGHRA and CDR2 is YSYEKL. Trimming removed 0 bases from V and 7 bases from J, with 12 bases in between. The CDR3 is 14 amino acids. CDR3 DNA sequence: TGCGCCAGCAGCCAAGATCCCGATACGATTGAAGCTTTCTTT. Protein sequence: CASSQDPDTIEAFF.

The chain carries TRBV30 and TRBJ2-7; D is perhaps TRBD1 (5 bases). V lost 3 bases, J lost 6 bases, and 18 bases lay in between. This CDR3 region has 14 residues. Germline V gene data show CDR1 as GTSNPN and CDR2 as SVGIG (reference sequence). In nucleotides, the CDR3 is TGTGCCTGGAGACTTACAGGCCTCTATCGCGAGCAGTACTTC. Encoded protein: CAWRLTGLYREQYF. The full variable domain, with the rest looked up from reference TRBV30 and TRBJ2-7, is SQTIHQWPATLVQPVGSPLSLECTVEGTSNPNLYWYRQAAGRGLQLLFYSVGIGQISSEVPQNLSASRPQDRQFILSSKKLLLSDSGFYLCAWRLTGLYREQYFGPGTRLTVT.

The V and J genes are TRBV18 and TRBJ1-4; 9 positions match TRBD1. The CDR3 sequence is 15 residues long. Germline V gene lookup returns CDR1 KGHSH and CDR2 LQKENI. With 5 bases clipped from V and 8 bases from J, the junction kept 9 bases outside the gene matches. The CDR3 loop is CASSAGQGPAEKLFF. CDR3 bases: TGTGCCAGCTCAGCTGGACAGGGGCCGGCAGAAAAACTGTTTTTT.